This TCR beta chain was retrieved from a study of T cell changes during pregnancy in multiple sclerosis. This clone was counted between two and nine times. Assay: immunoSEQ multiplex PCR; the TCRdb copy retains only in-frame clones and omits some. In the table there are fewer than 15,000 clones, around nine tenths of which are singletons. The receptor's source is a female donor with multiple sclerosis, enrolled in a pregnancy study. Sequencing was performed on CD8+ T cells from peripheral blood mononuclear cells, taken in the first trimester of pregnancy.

CDR3 in DNA: TGTGCCACCAGCAGAGATGGGACAAACACCGGGGAGCTGTTTTTT. It translates to CATSRDGTNTGELFF. The chain links TRBV15 to TRBJ2-2; TRBD1 is a possible D gene (6 bases). The V and J ends lost 0 bases and 2 bases respectively, with 7 bases between them. The CDR3 sequence is 15 residues long. Germline CDR1 LNHNV, CDR2 YYDKDF (reference sequence).